This note documents a single T cell receptor beta chain sequence. No antigen is known for it. The read ends 3 residues shy of where the CDR3 ends; the end is completed using the germline J gene. All participants had a single incident cervical HPV16 infection, and prevalent HPV16 infections were excluded. The source of the sample is a study of T cells in women clearing cervical HPV infection. Study-wide context: Cases: HPV16-related CIN3 or worse on histology, 2 invasive cancers. Broader study findings: Timing of associations relative to infection is unclear; T-cell subsets were not isolated.

The CDR3 spans 16 residues. CDR1 SGHRS and CDR2 YFSETQ come from the germline V gene. Deletions cut 1 base from V and 2 bases from J, with 15 bases between. TCR beta CDR3 amplified by multiplex PCR from roughly 1,100 ng genomic DNA. Only in-frame clones appear in the TCRdb table, and some are missing; sequencing was by immunoSEQ multiplex PCR. The sample includes around 44,000 clones. V is TRBV5-1 and J is TRBJ1-1; D ambiguous. The clonotype originates from a woman aged 18 to 69 with a cervical HPV16 infection that either progressed to CIN3+ or cleared (not recorded which). The sequenced material came from blood buffy coat. The CDR3 protein is CASSLSPHRANTEAFF. Partial CDR3 DNA: TGCGCCAGCAGCTTGTCGCCCCACAGAGCTAACACTGAA. Looking up the rest from reference TRBV5-1 and TRBJ1-1 gives the full variable domain: KAGVTQTPRYLIKTRGQQVTLSCSPISGHRSVSWYQQTPGQGLQFLFEYFSETQRNKGNFPGRFSGRQFSNSRSEMNVSTLELGDSALYLCASSLSPHRANTEAFFGQGTRLTVV.